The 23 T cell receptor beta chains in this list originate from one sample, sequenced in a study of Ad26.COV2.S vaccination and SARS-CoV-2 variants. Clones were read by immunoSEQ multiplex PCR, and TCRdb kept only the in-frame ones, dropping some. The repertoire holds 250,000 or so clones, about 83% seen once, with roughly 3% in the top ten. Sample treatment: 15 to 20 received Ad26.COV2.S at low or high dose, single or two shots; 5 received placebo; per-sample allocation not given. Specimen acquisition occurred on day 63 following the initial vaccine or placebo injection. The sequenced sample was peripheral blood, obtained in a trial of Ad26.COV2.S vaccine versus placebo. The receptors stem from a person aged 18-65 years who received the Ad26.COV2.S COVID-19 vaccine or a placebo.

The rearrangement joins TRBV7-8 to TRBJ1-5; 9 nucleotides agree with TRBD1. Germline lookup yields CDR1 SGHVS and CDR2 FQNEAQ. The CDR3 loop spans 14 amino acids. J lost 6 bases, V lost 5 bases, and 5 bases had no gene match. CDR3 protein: CASSHLDRGQPQHF. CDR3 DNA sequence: TGTGCCAGCAGCCATCTGGACAGGGGTCAGCCCCAGCATTTT. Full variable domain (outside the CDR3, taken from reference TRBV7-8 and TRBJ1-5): GAGVSQSPRYKVAKRGQDVALRCDPISGHVSLFWYQQALGQGPEFLTYFQNEAQLDKSGLPSDRFFAERPEGSVSTLKIQRTQQEDSAVYLCASSHLDRGQPQHFGDGTRLSIL.

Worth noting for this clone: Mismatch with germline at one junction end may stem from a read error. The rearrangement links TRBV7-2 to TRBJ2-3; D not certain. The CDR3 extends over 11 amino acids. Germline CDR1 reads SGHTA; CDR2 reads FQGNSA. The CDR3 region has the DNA TGTGCCAGCAGCTTTCGCATTTCTAAATTTTTT. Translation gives CASSFRISKFF.

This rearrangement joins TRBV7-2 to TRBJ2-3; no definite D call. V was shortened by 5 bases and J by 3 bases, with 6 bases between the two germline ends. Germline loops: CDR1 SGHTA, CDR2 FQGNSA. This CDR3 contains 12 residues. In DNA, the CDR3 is TGTGCCAGCAGCGTCGGTACAGATACGCAGTATTTT. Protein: CASSVGTDTQYF. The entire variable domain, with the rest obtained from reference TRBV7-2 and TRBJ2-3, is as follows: GAGVSQSPSNKVTEKGKDVELRCDPISGHTALYWYRQSLGQGLEFLIYFQGNSAPDKSGLPSDRFSAERTGGSVSTLTIQRTQQEDSAVYLCASSVGTDTQYFGPGTRLTVL.

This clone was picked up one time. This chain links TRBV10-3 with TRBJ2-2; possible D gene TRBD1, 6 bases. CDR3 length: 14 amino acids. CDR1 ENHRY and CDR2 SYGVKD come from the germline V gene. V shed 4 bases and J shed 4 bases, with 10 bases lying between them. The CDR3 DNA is TGTGCCATCAGTGCACAGGGAAGCACCGGGGAGCTGTTTTTT. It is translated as CAISAQGSTGELFF.

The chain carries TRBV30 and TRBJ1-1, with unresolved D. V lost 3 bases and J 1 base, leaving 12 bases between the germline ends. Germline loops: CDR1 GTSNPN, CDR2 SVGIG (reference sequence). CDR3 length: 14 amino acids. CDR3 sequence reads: CAWRLLGQNTEAFF. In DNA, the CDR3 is TGTGCCTGGAGACTCCTCGGTCAGAACACTGAAGCTTTCTTT. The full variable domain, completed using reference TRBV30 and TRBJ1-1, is SQTIHQWPATLVQPVGSPLSLECTVEGTSNPNLYWYRQAAGRGLQLLFYSVGIGQISSEVPQNLSASRPQDRQFILSSKKLLLSDSGFYLCAWRLLGQNTEAFFGQGTRLTVV.

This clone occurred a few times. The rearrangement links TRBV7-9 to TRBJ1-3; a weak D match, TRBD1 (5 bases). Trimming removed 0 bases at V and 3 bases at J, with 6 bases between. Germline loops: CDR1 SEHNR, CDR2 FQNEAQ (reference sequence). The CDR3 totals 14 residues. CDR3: CASSLAGVGNTIYF. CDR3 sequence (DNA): TGTGCCAGCAGCTTAGCAGGGGTTGGAAACACCATATATTTT.

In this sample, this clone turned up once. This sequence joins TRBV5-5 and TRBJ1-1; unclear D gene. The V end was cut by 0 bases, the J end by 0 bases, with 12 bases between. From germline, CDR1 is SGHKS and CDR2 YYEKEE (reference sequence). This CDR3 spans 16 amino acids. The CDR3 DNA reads TGTGCCAGCAGCTTGGCCCACTCAGTTTTGAACACTGAAGCTTTCTTT. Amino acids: CASSLAHSVLNTEAFF.

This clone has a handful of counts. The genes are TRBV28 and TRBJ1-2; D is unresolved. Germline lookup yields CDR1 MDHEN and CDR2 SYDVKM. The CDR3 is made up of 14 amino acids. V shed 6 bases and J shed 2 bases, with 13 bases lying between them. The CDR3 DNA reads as TGTGCCAGCAGCCCTATCTACCAGAACTATGGCTACACCTTC. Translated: CASSPIYQNYGYTF.

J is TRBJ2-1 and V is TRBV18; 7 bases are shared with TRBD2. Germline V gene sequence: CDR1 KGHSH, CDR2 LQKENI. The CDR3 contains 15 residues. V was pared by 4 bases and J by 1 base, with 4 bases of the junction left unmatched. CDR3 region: CASSLWGGSYNEQFF. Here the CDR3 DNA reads TGTGCCAGCTCACTCTGGGGGGGGTCCTACAATGAGCAGTTCTTC. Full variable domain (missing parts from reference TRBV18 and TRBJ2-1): NAGVMQNPRHLVRRRGQEARLRCSPMKGHSHVYWYRQLPEEGLKFMVYLQKENIIDESGMPKERFSAEFPKEGPSILRIQQVVRGDSAAYFCASSLWGGSYNEQFFGPGTRLTVL.

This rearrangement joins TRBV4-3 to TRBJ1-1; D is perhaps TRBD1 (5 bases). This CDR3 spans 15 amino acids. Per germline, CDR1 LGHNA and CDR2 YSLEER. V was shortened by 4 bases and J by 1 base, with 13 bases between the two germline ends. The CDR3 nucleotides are TGCGCCAGCAGCCGATCGATGACAGAGAACACTGAAGCTTTCTTT. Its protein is CASSRSMTENTEAFF.

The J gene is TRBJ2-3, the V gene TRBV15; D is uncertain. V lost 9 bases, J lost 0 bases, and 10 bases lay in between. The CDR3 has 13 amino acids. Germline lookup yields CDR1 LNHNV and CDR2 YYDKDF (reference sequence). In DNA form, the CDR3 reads TGTGCCACTCGTTCGGTCAGCACAGATACGCAGTATTTT. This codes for CATRSVSTDTQYF. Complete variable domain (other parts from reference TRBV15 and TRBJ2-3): DAMVIQNPRYQVTQFGKPVTLSCSQTLNHNVMYWYQQKSSQAPKLLFHYYDKDFNNEADTPDNFQSRRPNTSFCFLDIRSPGLGDTAMYLCATRSVSTDTQYFGPGTRLTVL.

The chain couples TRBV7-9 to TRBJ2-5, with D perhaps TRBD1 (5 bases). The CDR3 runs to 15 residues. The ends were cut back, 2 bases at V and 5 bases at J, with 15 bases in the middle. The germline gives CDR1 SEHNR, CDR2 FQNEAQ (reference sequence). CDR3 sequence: CASSLYDPGWETQYF. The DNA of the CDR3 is TGTGCCAGCAGCTTATATGATCCAGGGTGGGAGACCCAGTACTTC.

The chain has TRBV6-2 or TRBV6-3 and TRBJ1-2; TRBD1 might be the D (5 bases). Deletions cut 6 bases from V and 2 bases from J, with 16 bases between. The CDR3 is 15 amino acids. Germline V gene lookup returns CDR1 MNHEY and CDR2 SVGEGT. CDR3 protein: CASSRTSTGNYGYTF. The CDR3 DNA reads TGTGCCAGCAGCCGCACCTCCACAGGAAACTATGGCTACACCTTC.

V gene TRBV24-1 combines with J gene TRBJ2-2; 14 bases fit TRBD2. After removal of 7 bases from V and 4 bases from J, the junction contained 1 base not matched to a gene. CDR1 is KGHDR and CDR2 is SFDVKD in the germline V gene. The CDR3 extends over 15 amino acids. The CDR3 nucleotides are TGTGCCACCAGGGGGACTAGCGGGAGCACCGGGGAGCTGTTTTTT. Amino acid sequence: CATRGTSGSTGELFF.

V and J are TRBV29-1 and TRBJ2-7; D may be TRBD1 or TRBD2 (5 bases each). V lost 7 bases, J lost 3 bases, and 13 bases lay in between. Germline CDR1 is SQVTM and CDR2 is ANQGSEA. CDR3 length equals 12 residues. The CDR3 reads CSARGISYEQYF. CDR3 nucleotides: TGCAGCGCGAGGGGAATTAGCTACGAGCAGTACTTC.

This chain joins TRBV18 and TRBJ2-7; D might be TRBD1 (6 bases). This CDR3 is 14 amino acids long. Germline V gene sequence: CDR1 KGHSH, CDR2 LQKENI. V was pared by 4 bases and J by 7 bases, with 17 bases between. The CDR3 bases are TGTGCCAGCTCACTAGAGGCAGGGGCGGTTGAGCAGTACGTC. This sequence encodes CASSLEAGAVEQYV.

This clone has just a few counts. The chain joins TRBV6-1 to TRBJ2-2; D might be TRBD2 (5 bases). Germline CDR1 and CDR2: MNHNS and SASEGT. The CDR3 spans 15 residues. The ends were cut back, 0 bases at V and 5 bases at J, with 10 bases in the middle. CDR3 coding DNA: TGTGCCAGCAGTGAAGCTGACGGGGATACCGGGGAGCTGTTTTTT. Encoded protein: CASSEADGDTGELFF.

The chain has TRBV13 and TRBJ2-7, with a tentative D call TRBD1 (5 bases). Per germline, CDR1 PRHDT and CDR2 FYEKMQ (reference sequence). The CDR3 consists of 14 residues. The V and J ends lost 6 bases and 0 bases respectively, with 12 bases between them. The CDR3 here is CASRRKGSSYEQYV. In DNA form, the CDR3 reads TGTGCCAGCAGACGAAAGGGGTCCTCCTACGAGCAGTACGTC.

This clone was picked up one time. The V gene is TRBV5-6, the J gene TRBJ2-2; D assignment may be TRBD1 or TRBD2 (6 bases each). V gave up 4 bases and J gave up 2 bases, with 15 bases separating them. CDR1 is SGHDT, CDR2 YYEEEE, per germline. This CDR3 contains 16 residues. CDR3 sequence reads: CASSPPSGANTGELFF. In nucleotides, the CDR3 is TGTGCCAGCAGCCCCCCTTCGGGGGCCAACACCGGGGAGCTGTTTTTT.

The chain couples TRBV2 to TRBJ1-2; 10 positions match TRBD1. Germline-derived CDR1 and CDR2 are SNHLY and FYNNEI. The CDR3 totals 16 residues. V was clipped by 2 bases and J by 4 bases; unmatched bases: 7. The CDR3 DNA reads TGTGCCAGCAGTGAAAAACGAGACAGGGGGCTCTATGGCTACACCTTC. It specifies CASSEKRDRGLYGYTF.

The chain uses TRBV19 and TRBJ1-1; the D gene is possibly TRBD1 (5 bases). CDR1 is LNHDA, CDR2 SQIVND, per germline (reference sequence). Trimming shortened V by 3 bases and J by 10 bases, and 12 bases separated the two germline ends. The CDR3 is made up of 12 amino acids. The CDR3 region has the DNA TGTGCCAGTAGTATGAGAGGGGTCTCAGCTTTCTTT. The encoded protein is CASSMRGVSAFF.

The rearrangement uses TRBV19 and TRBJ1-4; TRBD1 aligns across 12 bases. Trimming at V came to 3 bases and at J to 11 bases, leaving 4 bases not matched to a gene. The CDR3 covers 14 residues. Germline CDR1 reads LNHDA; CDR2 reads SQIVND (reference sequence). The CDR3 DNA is TGTGCCAGTAGTATGGGACAGGGGGCAAGGAAACTGTTTTTT. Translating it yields CASSMGQGARKLFF.

The chain's CDR3 is CASSPGQGAGNTIYF. The CDR3 coding sequence is TGTGCCAGCAGCCCGGGACAGGGCGCTGGAAACACCATATATTTT. The chain has TRBV2 and TRBJ1-3; 9 nucleotides line up with TRBD1. Germline loops: CDR1 SNHLY, CDR2 FYNNEI. The ends lost 6 bases at V and 2 bases at J; junction bases unmatched: 5. CDR3 length: 15 amino acids.